This T cell receptor beta chain was found in a study of blood T cell repertoires in COVID-19. The method was immunoSEQ multiplex PCR; TCRdb's version includes in-frame clones alone and lacks a portion of them. The sample holds fewer than 250,000 clones, about four fifths seen once. The material sequenced was peripheral blood. The receptor was isolated from a woman in her 70s with acute or convalescent COVID-19.

The CDR3 loop is CASSVGFSTDTQYF. DNA of the CDR3: TGCGCCAGCAGTGTCGGTTTTAGCACAGATACGCAGTATTTT. The chain couples TRBV10-1 to TRBJ2-3; D is uncertain. Trimming cost V 4 bases and J 0 bases, with 8 bases left between them. The CDR3 loop spans 14 amino acids. Germline V gene lookup returns CDR1 WNHNN and CDR2 SYGVQD (reference sequence).